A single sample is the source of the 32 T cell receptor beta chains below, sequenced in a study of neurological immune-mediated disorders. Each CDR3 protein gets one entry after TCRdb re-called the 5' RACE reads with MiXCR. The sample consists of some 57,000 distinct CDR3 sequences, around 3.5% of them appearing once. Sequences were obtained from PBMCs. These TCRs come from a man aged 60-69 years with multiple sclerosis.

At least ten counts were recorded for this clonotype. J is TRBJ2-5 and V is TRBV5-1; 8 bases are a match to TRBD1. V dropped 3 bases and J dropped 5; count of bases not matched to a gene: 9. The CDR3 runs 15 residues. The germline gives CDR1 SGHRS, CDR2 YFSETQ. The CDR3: CASSSGRTGWETQYF. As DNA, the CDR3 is TGCGCCAGCAGCTCAGGCCGGACAGGGTGGGAGACCCAGTACTTC.

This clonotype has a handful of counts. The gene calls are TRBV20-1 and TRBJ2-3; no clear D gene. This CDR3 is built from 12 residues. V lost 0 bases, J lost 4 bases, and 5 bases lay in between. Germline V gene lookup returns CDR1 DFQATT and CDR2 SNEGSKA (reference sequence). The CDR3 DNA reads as TGCAGTGCTAGAGAGGGCTCAGATACGCAGTATTTT. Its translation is CSAREGSDTQYF.

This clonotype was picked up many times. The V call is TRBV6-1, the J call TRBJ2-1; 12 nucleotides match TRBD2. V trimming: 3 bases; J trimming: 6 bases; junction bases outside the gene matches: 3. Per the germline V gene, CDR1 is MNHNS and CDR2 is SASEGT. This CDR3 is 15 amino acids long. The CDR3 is CASSDLAGGPNEQFF. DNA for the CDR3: TGTGCCAGCAGTGATCTAGCGGGAGGGCCCAATGAGCAGTTCTTC.

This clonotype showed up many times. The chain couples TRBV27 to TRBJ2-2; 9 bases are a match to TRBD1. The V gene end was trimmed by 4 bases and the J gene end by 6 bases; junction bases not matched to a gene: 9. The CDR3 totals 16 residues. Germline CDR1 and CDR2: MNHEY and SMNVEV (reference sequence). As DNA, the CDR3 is TGTGCCAGCAGTTGGCTAGGGACAGGGAGCGCCGGGGAGCTGTTTTTT. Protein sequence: CASSWLGTGSAGELFF.

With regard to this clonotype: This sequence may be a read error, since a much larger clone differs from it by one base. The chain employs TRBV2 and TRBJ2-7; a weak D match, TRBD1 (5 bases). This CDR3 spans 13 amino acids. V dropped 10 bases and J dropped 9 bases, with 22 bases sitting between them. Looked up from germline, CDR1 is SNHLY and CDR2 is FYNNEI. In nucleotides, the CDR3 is TGTGCCACTGAAGGACGCAGGGCAACCGGGCAGTACTTC. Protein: CATEGRRATGQYF.

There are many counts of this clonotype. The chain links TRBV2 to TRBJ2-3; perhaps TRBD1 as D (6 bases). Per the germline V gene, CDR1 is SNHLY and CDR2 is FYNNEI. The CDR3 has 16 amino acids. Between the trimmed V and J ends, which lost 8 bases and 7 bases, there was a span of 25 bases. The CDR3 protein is CASSFGSPDQGHTQYF. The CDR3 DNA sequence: TGTGCCAGCTCTTTTGGGTCACCGGACCAGGGGCATACGCAGTATTTT.

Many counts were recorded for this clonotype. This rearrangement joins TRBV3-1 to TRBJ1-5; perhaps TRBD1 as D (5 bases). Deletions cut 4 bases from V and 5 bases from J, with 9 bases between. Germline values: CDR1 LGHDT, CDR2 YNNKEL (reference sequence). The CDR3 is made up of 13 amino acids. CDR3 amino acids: CASSPDIHQPQHF. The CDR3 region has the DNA TGTGCCAGCAGCCCGGACATTCATCAGCCCCAGCATTTT.

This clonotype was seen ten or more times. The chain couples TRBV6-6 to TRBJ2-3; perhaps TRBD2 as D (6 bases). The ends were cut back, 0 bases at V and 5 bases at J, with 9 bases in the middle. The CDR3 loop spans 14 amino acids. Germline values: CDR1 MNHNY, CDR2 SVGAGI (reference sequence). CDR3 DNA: TGTGCCAGCAGTTACTCCCTCGGGGGAGATACGCAGTATTTT. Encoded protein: CASSYSLGGDTQYF.

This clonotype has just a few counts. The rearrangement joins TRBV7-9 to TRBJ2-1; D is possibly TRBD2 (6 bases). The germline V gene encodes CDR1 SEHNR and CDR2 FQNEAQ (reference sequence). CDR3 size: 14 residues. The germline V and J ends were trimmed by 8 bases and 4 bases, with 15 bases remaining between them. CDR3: CASQSASVYNEQFF. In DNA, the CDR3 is TGTGCCAGCCAGTCGGCTAGCGTGTACAATGAGCAGTTCTTC.

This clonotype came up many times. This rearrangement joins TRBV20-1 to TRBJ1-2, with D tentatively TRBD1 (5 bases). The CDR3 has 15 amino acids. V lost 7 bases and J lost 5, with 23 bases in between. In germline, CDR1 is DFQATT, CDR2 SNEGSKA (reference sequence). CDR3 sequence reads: CSVQDRREGSYGYTF. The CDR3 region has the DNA TGCAGTGTCCAAGACAGACGAGAAGGGAGTTATGGCTACACCTTC.

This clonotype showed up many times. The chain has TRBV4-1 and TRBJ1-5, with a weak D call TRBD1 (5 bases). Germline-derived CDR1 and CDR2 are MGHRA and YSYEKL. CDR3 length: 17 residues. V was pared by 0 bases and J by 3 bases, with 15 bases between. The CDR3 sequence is CASSQDDPRGLNQPQHF. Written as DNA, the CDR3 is TGCGCCAGCAGCCAAGATGATCCGAGGGGCCTCAATCAGCCCCAGCATTTT.

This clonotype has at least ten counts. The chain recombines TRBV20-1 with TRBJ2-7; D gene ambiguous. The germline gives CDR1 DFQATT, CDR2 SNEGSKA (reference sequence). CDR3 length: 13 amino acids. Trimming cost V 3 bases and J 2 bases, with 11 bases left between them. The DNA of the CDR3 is TGCAGTGCTAGGGGCCCGTCCCCCTACGAGCAGTACTTC. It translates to CSARGPSPYEQYF.

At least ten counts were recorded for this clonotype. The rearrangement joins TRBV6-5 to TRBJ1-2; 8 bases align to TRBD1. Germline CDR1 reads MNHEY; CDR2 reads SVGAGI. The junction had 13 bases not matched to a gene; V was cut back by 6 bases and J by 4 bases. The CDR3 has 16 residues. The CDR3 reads CASRQRTGRGSYGYTF. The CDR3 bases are TGTGCCAGCAGACAAAGGACAGGGAGGGGATCCTATGGCTACACCTTC.

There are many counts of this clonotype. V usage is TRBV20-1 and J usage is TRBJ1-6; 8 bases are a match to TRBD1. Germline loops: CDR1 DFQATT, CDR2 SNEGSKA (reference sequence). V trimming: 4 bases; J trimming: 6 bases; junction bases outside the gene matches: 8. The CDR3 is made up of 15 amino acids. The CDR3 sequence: CSAIPRGLGNSPLHF. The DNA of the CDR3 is TGCAGTGCTATACCCAGGGGGCTTGGTAATTCACCCCTCCACTTT.

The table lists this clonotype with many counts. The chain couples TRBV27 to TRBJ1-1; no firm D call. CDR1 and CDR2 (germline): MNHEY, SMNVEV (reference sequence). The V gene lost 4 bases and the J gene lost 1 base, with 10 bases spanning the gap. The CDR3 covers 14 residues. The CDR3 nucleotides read TGTGCCAGCAGTTCGCAAAACAGGAACACTGAAGCTTTCTTT. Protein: CASSSQNRNTEAFF.

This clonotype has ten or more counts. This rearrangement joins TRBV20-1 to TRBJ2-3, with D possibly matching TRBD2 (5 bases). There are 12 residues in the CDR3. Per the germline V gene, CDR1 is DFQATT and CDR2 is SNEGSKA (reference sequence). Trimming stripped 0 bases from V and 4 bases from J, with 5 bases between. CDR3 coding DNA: TGCAGTGCTAGAGATAGCGCAGATACGCAGTATTTT. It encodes CSARDSADTQYF.

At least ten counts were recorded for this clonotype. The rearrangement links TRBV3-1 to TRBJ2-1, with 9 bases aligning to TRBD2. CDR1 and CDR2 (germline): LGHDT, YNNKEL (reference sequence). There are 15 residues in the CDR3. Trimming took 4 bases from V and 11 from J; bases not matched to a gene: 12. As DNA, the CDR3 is TGTGCCAGCAGCCCTTTTCCCGGGACTAGCCGTCAGCAGTTCTTC. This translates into CASSPFPGTSRQQFF.

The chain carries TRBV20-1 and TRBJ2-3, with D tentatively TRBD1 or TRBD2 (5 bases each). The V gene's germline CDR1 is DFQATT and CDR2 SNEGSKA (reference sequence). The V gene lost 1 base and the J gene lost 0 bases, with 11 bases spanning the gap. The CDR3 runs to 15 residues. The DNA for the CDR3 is TGCAGTGCTAGAGCCCGGGGCGATAGCACAGATACGCAGTATTTT. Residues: CSARARGDSTDTQYF.

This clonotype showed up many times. Here the CDR3 DNA reads TGCGCCAGCAGCAGGACAGCGACGAACACTGAAGCTTTCTTT. Amino acid sequence: CASSRTATNTEAFF. The chain recombines TRBV5-1 with TRBJ1-1; D is perhaps TRBD1 (6 bases). The CDR3 totals 14 residues. From germline, CDR1 is SGHRS and CDR2 YFSETQ. V was cut by 4 bases and J by 1 base, with 11 bases left in between.

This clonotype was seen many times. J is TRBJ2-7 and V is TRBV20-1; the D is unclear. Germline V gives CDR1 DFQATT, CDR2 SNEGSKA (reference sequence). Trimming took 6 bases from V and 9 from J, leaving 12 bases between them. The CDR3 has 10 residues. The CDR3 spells CSAQKTAQYF. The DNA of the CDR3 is TGCAGTGCCCAGAAGACGGCGCAGTACTTC.

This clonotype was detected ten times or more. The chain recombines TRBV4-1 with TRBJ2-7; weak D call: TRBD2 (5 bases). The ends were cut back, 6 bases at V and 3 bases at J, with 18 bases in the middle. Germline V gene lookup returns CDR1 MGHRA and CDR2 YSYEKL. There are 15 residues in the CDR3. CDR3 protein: CASRLEGAAGYEQYF. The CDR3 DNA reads TGCGCCAGCAGGCTTGAGGGAGCGGCGGGCTACGAGCAGTACTTC.

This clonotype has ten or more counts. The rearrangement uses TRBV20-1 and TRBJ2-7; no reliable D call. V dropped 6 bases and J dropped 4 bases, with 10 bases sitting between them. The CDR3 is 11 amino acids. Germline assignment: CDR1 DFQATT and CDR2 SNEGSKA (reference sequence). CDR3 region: CSAEQIYEQYF. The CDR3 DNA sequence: TGCAGTGCCGAACAGATATACGAGCAGTACTTC.

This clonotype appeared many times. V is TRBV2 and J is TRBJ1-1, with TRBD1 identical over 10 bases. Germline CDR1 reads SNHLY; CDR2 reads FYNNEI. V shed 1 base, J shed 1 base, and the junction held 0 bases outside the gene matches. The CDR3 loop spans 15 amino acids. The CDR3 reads CASSEGDRGNTEAFF. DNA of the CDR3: TGTGCCAGCAGTGAAGGGGACAGGGGGAACACTGAAGCTTTCTTT. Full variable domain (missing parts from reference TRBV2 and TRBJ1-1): EPEVTQTPSHQVTQMGQEVILRCVPISNHLYFYWYRQILGQKVEFLVSFYNNEISEKSEIFDDQFSVERPDGSNFTLKIRSTKLEDSAMYFCASSEGDRGNTEAFFGQGTRLTVV.

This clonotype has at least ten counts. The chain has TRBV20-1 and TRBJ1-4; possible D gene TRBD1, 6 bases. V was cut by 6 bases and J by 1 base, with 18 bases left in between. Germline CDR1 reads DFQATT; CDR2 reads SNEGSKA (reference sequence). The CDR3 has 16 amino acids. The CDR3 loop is CSAGGAGTKTNEKLFF. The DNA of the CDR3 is TGCAGTGCAGGGGGGGCAGGGACTAAAACTAATGAAAAACTGTTTTTT.

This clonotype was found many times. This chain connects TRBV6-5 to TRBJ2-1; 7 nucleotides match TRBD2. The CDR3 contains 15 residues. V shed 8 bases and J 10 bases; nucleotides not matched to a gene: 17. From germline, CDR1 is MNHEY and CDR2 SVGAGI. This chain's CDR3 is CASGVGAGMAREQFF. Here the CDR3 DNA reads TGTGCCAGCGGGGTGGGAGCGGGAATGGCTCGGGAGCAGTTCTTC.

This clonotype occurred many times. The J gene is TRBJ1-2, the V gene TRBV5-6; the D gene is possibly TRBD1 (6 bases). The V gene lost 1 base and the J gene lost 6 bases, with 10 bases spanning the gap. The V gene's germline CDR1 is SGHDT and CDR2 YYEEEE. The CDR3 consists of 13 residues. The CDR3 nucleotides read TGTGCCAGCAGCTTGCAGGGGTGGGATGGCTACACCTTC. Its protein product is CASSLQGWDGYTF.

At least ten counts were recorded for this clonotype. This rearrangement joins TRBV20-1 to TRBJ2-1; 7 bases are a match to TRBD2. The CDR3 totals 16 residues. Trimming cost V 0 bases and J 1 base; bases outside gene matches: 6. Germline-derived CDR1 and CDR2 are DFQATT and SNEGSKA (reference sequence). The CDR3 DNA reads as TGCAGTGCTAGAGATCACGGGCGGGAGTCCTACAATGAGCAGTTCTTC. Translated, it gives CSARDHGRESYNEQFF.

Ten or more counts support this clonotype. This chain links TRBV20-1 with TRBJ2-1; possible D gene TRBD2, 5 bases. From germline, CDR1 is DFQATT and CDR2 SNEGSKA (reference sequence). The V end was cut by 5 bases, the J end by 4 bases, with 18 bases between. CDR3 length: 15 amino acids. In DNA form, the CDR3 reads TGCAGTGCTGAGGGAAGAGGACTTTCTTACAATGAGCAGTTCTTC. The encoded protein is CSAEGRGLSYNEQFF.

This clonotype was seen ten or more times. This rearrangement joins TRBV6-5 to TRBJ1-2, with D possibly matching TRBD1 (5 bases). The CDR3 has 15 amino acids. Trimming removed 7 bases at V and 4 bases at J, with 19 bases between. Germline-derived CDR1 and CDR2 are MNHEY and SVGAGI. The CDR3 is CASTGGGAKTYGYTF. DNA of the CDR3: TGTGCCAGCACGGGCGGCGGGGCAAAGACCTATGGCTACACCTTC.

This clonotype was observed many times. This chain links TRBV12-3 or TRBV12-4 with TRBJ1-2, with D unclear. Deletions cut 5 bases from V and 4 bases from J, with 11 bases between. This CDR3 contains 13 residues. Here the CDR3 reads CASSDGRSYGYTF. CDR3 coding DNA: TGTGCCAGCAGTGATGGGCGTTCCTATGGCTACACCTTC.

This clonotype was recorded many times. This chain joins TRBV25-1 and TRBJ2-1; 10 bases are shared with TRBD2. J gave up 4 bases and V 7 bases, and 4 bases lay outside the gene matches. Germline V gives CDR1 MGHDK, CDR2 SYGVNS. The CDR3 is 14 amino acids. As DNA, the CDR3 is TGTGCCAGCACAACTAGCGGGACTTACAATGAGCAGTTCTTC. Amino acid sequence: CASTTSGTYNEQFF.

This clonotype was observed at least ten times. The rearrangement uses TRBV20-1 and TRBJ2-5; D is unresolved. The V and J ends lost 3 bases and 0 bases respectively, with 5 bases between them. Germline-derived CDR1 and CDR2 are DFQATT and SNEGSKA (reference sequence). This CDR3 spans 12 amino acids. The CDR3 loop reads CSARTHQETQYF. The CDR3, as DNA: TGCAGTGCTAGGACGCACCAAGAGACCCAGTACTTC.